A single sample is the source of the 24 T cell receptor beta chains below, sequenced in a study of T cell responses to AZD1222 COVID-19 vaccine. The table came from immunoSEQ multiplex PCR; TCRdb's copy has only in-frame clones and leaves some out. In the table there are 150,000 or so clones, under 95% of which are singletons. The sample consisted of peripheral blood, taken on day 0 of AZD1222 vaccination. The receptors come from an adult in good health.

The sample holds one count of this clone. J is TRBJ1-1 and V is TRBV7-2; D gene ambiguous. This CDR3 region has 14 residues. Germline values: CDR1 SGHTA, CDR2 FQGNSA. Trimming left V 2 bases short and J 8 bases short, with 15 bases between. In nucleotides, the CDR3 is TGTGCCAGCAGCTTAAATGCCTCCCCGGGGGAAGCTTTCTTT. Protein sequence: CASSLNASPGEAFF.

The DNA for the CDR3 is TGTGCCAGCAGTTTAGCCGGGGGGGTAAGAAGCAATCAGCCCCAGCATTTT. The encoded protein is CASSLAGGVRSNQPQHF. The V and J genes are TRBV27 and TRBJ1-5, with TRBD1 as a possible D gene (5 bases). Deletions cut 2 bases from V and 1 base from J, with 15 bases between. Per germline, CDR1 MNHEY and CDR2 SMNVEV (reference sequence). The CDR3 spans 17 residues.

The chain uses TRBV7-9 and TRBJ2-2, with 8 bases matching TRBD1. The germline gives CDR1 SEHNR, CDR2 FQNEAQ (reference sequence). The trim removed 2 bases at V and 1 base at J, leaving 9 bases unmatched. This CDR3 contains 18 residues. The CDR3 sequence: CASSLRFLGTGNTGELFF. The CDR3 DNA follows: TGTGCCAGCAGCTTAAGGTTCCTCGGGACAGGGAACACCGGGGAGCTGTTTTTT.

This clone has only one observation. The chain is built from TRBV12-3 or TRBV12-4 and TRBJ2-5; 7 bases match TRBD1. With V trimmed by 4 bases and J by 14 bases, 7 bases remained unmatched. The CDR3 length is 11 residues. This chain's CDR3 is CASSSGTVVYF. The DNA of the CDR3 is TGTGCCAGCAGTTCTGGGACAGTAGTCTACTTC.

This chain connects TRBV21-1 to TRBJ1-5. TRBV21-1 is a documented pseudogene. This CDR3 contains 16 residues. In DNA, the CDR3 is TGTGCCAGCAGCACCCGGGCCCCAAAGTCCAATCAGCCCCAGCATTTT. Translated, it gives CASSTRAPKSNQPQHF.

The CDR3 here is CASRNGNTEAFF. CDR3 bases: TGTGCCAGTAGAAATGGGAACACTGAAGCTTTCTTT. The chain joins TRBV19 to TRBJ1-1; no firm D call. The CDR3 contains 12 residues. From germline, CDR1 is LNHDA and CDR2 SQIVND (reference sequence). V lost 6 bases, J lost 1 base, and 6 bases lay in between.

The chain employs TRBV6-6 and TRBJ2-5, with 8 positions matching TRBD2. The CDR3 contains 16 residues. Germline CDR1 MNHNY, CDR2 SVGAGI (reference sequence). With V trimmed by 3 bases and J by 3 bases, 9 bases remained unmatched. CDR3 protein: CASSYERGGTKETQYF. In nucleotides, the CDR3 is TGTGCCAGCAGTTATGAACGGGGGGGGACAAAAGAGACCCAGTACTTC.

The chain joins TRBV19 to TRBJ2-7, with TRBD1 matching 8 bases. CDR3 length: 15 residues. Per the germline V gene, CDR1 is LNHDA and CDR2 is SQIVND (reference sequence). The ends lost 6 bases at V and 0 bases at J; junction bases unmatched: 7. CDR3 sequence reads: CASSFTGTGSYEQYF. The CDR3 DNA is TGTGCCAGTAGCTTTACAGGGACAGGCTCCTACGAGCAGTACTTC.

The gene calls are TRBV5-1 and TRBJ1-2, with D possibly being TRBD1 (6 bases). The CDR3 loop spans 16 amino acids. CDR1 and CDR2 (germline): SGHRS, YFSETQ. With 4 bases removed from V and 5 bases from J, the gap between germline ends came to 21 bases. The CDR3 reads CASSLFLAGRGYGYTF. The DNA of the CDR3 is TGCGCCAGCAGCCTGTTCTTGGCGGGCAGGGGATATGGCTACACCTTC.

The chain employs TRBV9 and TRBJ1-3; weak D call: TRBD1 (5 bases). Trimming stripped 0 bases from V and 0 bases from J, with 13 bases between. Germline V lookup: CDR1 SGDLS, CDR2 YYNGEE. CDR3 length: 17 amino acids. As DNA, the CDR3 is TGTGCCAGCAGCGTAGATGGCAGGGCGAGCTCTGGAAACACCATATATTTT. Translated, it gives CASSVDGRASSGNTIYF. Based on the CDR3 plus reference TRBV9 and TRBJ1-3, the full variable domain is DSGVTQTPKHLITATGQRVTLRCSPRSGDLSVYWYQQSLDQGLQFLIQYYNGEERAKGNILERFSAQQFPDLHSELNLSSLELGDSALYFCASSVDGRASSGNTIYFGEGSWLTVV.

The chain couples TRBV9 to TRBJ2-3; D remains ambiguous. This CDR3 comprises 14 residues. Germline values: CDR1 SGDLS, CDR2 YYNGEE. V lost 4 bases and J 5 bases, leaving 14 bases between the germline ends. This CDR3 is CASSIRRSGDTQYF. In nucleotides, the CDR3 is TGTGCCAGCAGCATACGACGGTCTGGAGATACGCAGTATTTT.

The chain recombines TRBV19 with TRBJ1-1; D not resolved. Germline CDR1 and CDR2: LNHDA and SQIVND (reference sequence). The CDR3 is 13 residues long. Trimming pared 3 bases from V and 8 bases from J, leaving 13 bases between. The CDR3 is CASSIWKATEAFF. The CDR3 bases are TGTGCCAGTAGTATTTGGAAAGCTACAGAAGCTTTCTTT.

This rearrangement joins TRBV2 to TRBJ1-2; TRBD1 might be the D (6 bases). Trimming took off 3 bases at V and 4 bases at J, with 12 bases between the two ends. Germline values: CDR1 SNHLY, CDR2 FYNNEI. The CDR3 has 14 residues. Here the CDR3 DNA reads TGTGCCAGCAGTGAGCCGGGGGCACGCTATGGCTACACCTTC. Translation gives CASSEPGARYGYTF. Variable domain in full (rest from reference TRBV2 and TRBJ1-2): EPEVTQTPSHQVTQMGQEVILRCVPISNHLYFYWYRQILGQKVEFLVSFYNNEISEKSEIFDDQFSVERPDGSNFTLKIRSTKLEDSAMYFCASSEPGARYGYTFGSGTRLTVV.

In DNA form, the CDR3 reads TGCGCCAGCAGCCGGCGGTACAGGGTCCACACTGAAGCTTTCTTT. Protein product: CASSRRYRVHTEAFF. The genes are TRBV5-1 and TRBJ1-1; D perhaps matches TRBD1 (6 bases). CDR3 size: 15 residues. Germline V gene sequence: CDR1 SGHRS, CDR2 YFSETQ. Between the trimmed V and J ends, which lost 4 bases and 3 bases, there was a span of 16 bases.

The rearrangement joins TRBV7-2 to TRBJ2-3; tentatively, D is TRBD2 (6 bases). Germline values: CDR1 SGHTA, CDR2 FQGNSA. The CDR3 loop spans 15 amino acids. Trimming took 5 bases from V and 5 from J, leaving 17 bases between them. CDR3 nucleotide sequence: TGTGCCAGCAGCGAATTCCCCTCTAGCGTAGATACGCAGTATTTT. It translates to CASSEFPSSVDTQYF.

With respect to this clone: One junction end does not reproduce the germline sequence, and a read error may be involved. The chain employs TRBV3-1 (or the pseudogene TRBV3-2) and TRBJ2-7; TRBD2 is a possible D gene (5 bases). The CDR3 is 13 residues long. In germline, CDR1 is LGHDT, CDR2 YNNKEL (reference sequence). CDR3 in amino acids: CASSRVGSVGKHF. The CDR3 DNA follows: TGTGCCAGCAGCCGAGTGGGATCGGTCGGGAAGCACTTC.

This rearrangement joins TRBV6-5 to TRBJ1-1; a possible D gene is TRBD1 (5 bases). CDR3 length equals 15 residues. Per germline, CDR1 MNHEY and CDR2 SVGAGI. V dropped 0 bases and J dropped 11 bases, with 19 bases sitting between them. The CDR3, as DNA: TGTGCCAGCAGTTACTCACAATTCTTTGGGCAGGGCGCTTTCTTT. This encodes CASSYSQFFGQGAFF.

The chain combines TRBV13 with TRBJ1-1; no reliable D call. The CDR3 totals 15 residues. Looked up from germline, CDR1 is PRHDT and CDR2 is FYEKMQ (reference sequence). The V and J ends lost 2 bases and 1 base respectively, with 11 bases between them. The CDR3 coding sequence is TGTGCCAGCAGCTTAAAAGGTTCGAGGAACACTGAAGCTTTCTTT. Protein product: CASSLKGSRNTEAFF.

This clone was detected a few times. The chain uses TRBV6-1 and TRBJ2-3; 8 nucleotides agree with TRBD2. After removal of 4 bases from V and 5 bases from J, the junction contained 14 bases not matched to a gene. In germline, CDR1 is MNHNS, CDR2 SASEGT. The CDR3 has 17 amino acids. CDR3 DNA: TGTGCCAGCAGTGGCCCTCCGGGCGGGGGGCACGTAGATACGCAGTATTTT. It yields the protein CASSGPPGGGHVDTQYF.

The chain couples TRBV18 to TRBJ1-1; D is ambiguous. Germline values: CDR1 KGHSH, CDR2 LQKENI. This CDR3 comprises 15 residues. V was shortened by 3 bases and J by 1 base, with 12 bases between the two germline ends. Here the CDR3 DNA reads TGTGCCAGCTCACCGCTCAGGTCAGCGAACACTGAAGCTTTCTTT. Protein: CASSPLRSANTEAFF.

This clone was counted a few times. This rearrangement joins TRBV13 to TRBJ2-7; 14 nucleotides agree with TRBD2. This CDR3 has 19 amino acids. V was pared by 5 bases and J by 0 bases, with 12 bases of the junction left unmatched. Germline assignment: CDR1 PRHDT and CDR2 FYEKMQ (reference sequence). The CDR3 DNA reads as TGTGCCAGCAGCCCGTCCGGGACTAGCGGGGGCCTATTCTCCTACGAGCAGTACTTC. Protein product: CASSPSGTSGGLFSYEQYF.

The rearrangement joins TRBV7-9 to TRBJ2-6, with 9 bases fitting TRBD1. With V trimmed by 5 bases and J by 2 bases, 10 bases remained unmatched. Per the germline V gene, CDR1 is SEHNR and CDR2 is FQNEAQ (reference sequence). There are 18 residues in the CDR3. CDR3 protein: CASSRSGQGAAGANVLTF. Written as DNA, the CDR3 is TGTGCCAGCAGCCGCTCGGGACAGGGTGCTGCTGGGGCCAACGTCCTGACTTTC.

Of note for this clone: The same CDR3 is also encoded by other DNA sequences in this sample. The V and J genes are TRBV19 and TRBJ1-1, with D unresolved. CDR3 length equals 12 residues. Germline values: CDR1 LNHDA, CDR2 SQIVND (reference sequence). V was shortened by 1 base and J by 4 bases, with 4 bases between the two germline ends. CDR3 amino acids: CASSIGSTEAFF. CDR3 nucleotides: TGTGCCAGTAGTATAGGGTCCACTGAAGCTTTCTTT.

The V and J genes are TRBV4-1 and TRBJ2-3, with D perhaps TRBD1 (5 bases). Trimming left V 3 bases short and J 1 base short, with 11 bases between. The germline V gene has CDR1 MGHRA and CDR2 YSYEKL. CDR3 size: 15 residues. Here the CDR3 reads CASSHARGRTDTQYF. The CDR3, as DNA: TGCGCCAGCAGCCATGCAAGGGGCCGCACAGATACGCAGTATTTT.